Here is one TCR beta chain with its context. Its cognate antigen is unknown. The sample comes from a study of cytomegalovirus exposure and HLA in healthy donors. Use of 60 Vbeta and 13 Jbeta primers characterized the PCR. Data came from immunoSEQ multiplex PCR; TCRdb stores just in-frame clones and leaves some out. This table has approximately 200,000 clones, about four fifths appearing once. The CDR3 sequence is 12 residues long. With 5 bases removed from V and 8 bases from J, the gap between germline ends came to 12 bases. The V gene's germline CDR1 is SEHNR and CDR2 FQNEAQ (reference sequence). Study-level findings and limits: The dataset shows that most TCR sequences were rare, while some public TCRs occurred in many donors. As was reported, the HLA-A and HLA-B alleles of most subjects were accurately predicted from TCR beta sequences. In a later analysis, common viral pathogens appeared linked to several of the most significant clusters. There were three CMV-associated chains whose specificity for CMV antigens was confirmed in vitro.

Material for sequencing was PBMCs. The receptor was isolated from a girl aged 5-17 years in good health and CMV-seropositive. This chain links TRBV7-9 with TRBJ1-2; D perhaps matches TRBD1 (5 bases). The CDR3 sequence is CASSAPGVGYTF. CDR3 sequence (DNA): TGTGCCAGCAGCGCACCGGGGGTCGGCTACACCTTC.